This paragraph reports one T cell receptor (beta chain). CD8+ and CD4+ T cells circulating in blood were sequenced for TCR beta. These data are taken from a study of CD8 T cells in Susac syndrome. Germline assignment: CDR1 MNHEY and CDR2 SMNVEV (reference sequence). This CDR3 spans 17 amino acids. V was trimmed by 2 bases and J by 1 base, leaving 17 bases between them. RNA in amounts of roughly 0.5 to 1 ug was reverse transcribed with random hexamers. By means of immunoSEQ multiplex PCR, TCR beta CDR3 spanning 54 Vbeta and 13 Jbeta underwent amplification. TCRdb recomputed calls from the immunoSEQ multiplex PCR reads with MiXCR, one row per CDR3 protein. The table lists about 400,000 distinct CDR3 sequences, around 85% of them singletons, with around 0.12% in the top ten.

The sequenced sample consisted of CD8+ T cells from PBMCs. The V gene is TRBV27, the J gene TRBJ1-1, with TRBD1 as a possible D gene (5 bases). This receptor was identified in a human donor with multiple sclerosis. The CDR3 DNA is TGTGCCAGCAGTTTAAGAGGAGGGGCTACTACGAACACTGAAGCTTTCTTT. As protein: CASSLRGGATTNTEAFF.